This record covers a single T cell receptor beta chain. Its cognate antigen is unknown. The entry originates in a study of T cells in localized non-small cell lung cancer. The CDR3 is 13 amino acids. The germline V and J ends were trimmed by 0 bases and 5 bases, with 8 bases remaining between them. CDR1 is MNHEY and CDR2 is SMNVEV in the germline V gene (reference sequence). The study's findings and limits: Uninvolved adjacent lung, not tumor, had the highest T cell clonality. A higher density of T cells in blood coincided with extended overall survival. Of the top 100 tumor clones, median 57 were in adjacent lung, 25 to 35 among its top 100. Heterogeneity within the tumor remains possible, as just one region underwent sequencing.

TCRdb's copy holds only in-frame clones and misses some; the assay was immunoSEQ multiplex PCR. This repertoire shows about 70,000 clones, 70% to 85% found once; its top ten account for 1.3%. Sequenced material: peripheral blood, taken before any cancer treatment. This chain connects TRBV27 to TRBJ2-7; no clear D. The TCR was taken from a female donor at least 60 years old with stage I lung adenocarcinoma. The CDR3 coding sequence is TGTGCCAGCAGTTTATCCGGTGTCCACGAGCAGTACTTC. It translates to CASSLSGVHEQYF.